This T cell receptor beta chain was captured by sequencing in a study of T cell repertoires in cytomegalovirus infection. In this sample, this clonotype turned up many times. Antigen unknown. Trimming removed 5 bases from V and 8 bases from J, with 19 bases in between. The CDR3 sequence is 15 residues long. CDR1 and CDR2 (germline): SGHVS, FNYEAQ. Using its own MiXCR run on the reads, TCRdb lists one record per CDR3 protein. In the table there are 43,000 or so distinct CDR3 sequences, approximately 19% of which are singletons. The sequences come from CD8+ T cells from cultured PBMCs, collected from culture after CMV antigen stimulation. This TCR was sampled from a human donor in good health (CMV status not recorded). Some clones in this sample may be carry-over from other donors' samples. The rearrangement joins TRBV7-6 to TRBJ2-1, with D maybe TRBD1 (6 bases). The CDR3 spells CASSQSGAGVDEQFF. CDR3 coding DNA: TGTGCCAGCAGCCAATCAGGGGCAGGGGTCGATGAGCAGTTCTTC.